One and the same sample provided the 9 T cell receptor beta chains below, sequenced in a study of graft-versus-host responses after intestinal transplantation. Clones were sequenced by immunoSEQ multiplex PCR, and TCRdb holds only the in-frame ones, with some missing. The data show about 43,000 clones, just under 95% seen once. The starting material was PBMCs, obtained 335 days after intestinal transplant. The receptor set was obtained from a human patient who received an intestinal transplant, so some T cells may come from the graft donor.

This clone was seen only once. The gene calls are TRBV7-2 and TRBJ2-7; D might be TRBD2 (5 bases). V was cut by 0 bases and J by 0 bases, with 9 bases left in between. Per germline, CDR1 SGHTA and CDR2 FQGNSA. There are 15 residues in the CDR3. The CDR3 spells CASSLARGSSYEQYF. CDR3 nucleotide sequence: TGTGCCAGCAGCTTAGCCCGTGGGAGCTCCTACGAGCAGTACTTC.

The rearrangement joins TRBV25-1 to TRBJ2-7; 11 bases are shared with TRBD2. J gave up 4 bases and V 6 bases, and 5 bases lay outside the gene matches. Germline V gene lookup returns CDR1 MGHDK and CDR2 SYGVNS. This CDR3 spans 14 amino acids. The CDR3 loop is CASSALAGEYEQYF. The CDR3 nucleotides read TGTGCCAGCAGCGCACTAGCGGGGGAATACGAGCAGTACTTC.

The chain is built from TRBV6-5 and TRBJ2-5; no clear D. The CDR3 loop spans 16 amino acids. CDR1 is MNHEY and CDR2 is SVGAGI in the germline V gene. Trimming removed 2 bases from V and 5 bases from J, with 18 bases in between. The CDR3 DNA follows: TGTGCCAGCAGTTACGGGCTTCCCTATTTAGGGGAGACCCAGTACTTC. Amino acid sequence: CASSYGLPYLGETQYF.

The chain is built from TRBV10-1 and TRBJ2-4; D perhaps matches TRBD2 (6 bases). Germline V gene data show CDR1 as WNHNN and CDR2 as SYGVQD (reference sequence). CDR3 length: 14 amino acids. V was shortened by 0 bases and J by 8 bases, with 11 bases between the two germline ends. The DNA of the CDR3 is TGCGCCAGCAGTGAGTCGTTCCCGGGGGACATTCAGTACTTC. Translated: CASSESFPGDIQYF.

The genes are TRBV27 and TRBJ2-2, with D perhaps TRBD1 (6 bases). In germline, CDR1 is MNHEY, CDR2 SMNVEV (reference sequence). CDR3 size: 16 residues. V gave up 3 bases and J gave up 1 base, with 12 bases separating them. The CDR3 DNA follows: TGTGCCAGCAGTTTCCCCGGGACACGGAACACCGGGGAGCTGTTTTTT. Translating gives CASSFPGTRNTGELFF.

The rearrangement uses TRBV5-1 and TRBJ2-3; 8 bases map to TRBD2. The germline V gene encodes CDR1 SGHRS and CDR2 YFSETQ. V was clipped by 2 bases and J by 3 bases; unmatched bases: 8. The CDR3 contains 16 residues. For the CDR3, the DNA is TGCGCCAGCAGCTTTCTAGCGGGTTTTACTACAGATACGCAGTATTTT. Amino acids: CASSFLAGFTTDTQYF.

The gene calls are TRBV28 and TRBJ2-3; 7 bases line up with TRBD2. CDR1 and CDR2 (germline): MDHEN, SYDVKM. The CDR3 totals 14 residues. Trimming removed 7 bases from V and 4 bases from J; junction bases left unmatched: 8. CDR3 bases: TGTGCCAGCAAGGAGGTGGGGGGGTCAGATACGCAGTATTTT. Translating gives CASKEVGGSDTQYF.

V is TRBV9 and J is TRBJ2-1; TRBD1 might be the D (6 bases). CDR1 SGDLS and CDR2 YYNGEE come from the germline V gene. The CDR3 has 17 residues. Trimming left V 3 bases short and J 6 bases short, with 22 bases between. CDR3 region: CASSDSRDRWGSNEQFF. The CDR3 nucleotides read TGTGCCAGCAGCGACAGTAGAGACAGGTGGGGTTCCAATGAGCAGTTCTTC.

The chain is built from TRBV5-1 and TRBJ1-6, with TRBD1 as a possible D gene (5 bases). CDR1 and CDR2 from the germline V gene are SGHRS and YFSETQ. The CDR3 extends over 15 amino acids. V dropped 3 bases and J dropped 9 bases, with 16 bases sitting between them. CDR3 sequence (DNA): TGCGCCAGCAGCTCGGTCGGGACGCAAGGTTCACCCCTCCACTTT. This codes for CASSSVGTQGSPLHF.